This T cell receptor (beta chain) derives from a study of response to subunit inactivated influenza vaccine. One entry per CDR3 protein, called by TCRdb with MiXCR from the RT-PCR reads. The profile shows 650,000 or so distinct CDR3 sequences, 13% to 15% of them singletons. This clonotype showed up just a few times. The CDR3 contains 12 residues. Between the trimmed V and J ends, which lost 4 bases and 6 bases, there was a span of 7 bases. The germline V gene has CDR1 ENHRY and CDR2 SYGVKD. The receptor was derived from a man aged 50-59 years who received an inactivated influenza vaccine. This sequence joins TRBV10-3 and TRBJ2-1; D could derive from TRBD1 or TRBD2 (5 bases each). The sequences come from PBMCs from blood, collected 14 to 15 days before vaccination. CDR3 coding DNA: TGTGCCATCAGTGTCGGGGCCAATGAGCAGTTCTTC. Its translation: CAISVGANEQFF.